The 19 T cell receptor beta chains reported below all come from one sample, sequenced in a study of radiotherapy plus CTLA-4 blockade in lung cancer. The protocol was immunoSEQ multiplex PCR, while the TCRdb copy is restricted to in-frame clones and leaves out a portion. The repertoire includes about 83,000 clones, around 76% of them detected once, and under 5% sits in the top ten. Sequencing used peripheral blood, obtained from a patient treated with radiotherapy plus ipilimumab. The receptors here all came from a human donor with non-small cell lung cancer who had a partial response to radiotherapy plus ipilimumab. Some clones in this sample may be carry-over from other donors' samples.

The J gene is TRBJ2-7, the V gene TRBV7-2; tentatively, D is TRBD2 (5 bases). Trimming cost V 0 bases and J 3 bases, with 12 bases left between them. The CDR3 extends over 15 amino acids. Per germline, CDR1 SGHTA and CDR2 FQGNSA. The chain's CDR3 is CASSLAAGVNYEQYF. Written as DNA, the CDR3 is TGTGCCAGCAGCTTAGCGGCGGGTGTTAACTACGAGCAGTACTTC.

The chain joins TRBV7-9 to TRBJ1-1, with 7 bases aligning to TRBD1. Germline-derived CDR1 and CDR2 are SEHNR and FQNEAQ (reference sequence). This CDR3 region has 15 residues. J was trimmed by 1 base and V by 2 bases; bases with no gene match: 4. This CDR3 is CASSLSWTGNTEAFF. The CDR3 DNA sequence: TGTGCCAGCAGCTTAAGCTGGACAGGGAACACTGAAGCTTTCTTT.

This clone was counted a single time. The chain uses TRBV7-6 and TRBJ1-2, with D perhaps matching TRBD1 (6 bases). V shed 5 bases and J shed 2 bases, with 18 bases lying between them. The CDR3 length is 16 residues. Germline assignment: CDR1 SGHVS and CDR2 FNYEAQ. CDR3 residues: CASSPEAGARNYGYTF. DNA for the CDR3: TGTGCCAGCAGCCCCGAGGCAGGGGCGCGGAACTATGGCTACACCTTC.

The chain links TRBV7-2 to TRBJ1-1; TRBD1 is a possible D gene (5 bases). V dropped 5 bases and J dropped 3 bases, with 13 bases sitting between them. Germline CDR1 is SGHTA and CDR2 is FQGNSA. The CDR3 extends over 14 amino acids. The CDR3 is CASSVGGLDTEAFF. The DNA for the CDR3 is TGTGCCAGCAGCGTTGGGGGGTTAGACACTGAAGCTTTCTTT.

The chain uses TRBV6-1 and TRBJ2-1, with D perhaps matching TRBD2 (7 bases). V lost 3 bases to trimming and J lost 0 bases, with 15 bases between them. This CDR3 has 17 amino acids. CDR1 MNHNS and CDR2 SASEGT come from the germline V gene. The CDR3 nucleotides are TGTGCCAGCAGTGAGGGACTGGGAGGGGGCTCCTACAATGAGCAGTTCTTC. It encodes CASSEGLGGGSYNEQFF.

The chain employs TRBV23-1 and TRBJ2-5, with 7 bases lining up with TRBD1. TRBV23-1 has ORF status, its function being uncertain. CDR3 length: 16 amino acids. J lost 3 bases, V lost 3 bases, and 10 bases had no gene match. The CDR3 protein is CASSHSTHDREETQYF. The CDR3 coding sequence is TGCGCCAGCAGTCATTCTACCCACGACAGGGAAGAGACCCAGTACTTC.

The chain employs TRBV6-5 and TRBJ2-5; D is ambiguous. The CDR3 loop spans 13 amino acids. Trimming removed 5 bases from V and 5 bases from J, with 12 bases in between. Germline assignment: CDR1 MNHEY and CDR2 SVGAGI. CDR3 coding DNA: TGTGCCAGCAGTGGAGTAAGACGGGAGACCCAGTACTTC. Translating gives CASSGVRRETQYF.

This chain joins TRBV5-6 and TRBJ1-2; D is unresolved. CDR3 length: 14 amino acids. CDR1 SGHDT and CDR2 YYEEEE come from the germline V gene. Between the trimmed V and J ends, which lost 4 bases and 4 bases, there was a span of 14 bases. Here the CDR3 reads CASSREEAAYGYTF. CDR3 nucleotides: TGTGCCAGCAGCAGGGAGGAGGCCGCCTATGGCTACACCTTC.

Remarks on this clone: At one end, the junction sequence differs from germline, possibly due to a read error. The chain combines TRBV5-1 with TRBJ1-4, with a weak D call TRBD1 (5 bases). The CDR3 length is 14 residues. CDR1 and CDR2 (germline): SGHRS, YFSETQ. CDR3: CASSLGLTNEKLFF. CDR3 DNA sequence: TGCGCCAGCAGTTTGGGGCTTACTAATGAAAAACTGTTTTTT.

CDR3 protein: CASSRGGSYNEQFF. In nucleotides, the CDR3 is TGTGCCAGCAGCCGCGGGGGATCCTACAATGAGCAGTTCTTC. The chain is built from TRBV9 and TRBJ2-1; 7 positions agree with TRBD2. CDR1 and CDR2 (germline): SGDLS, YYNGEE. The CDR3 extends over 14 amino acids. V was clipped by 4 bases and J by 1 base; unmatched bases: 2.

The chain carries TRBV28 and TRBJ2-3, with 10 bases identical to TRBD1. The CDR3 spans 15 residues. Germline loops: CDR1 MDHEN, CDR2 SYDVKM. The V gene end was trimmed by 3 bases and the J gene end by 4 bases; junction bases not matched to a gene: 4. The CDR3 sequence: CASSLLDRGPDTQYF. The CDR3 DNA reads as TGTGCCAGCAGTTTGCTCGACAGGGGGCCAGATACGCAGTATTTT.

This chain connects TRBV7-8 to TRBJ1-2; no firm D call. The V end was cut by 5 bases, the J end by 5 bases, with 12 bases between. Germline V gene data show CDR1 as SGHVS and CDR2 as FQNEAQ. The CDR3 sequence is 13 residues long. CDR3 region: CASSQMALYGYTF. The CDR3 DNA reads TGTGCCAGCAGCCAGATGGCTTTATATGGCTACACCTTC. Drawing the rest from reference TRBV7-8 and TRBJ1-2, the complete variable domain is GAGVSQSPRYKVAKRGQDVALRCDPISGHVSLFWYQQALGQGPEFLTYFQNEAQLDKSGLPSDRFFAERPEGSVSTLKIQRTQQEDSAVYLCASSQMALYGYTFGSGTRLTVV.

This chain uses TRBV7-6 with TRBJ2-1, with 9 bases that match TRBD1. The CDR3 length is 16 residues. Germline assignment: CDR1 SGHVS and CDR2 FNYEAQ. J lost 8 bases, V lost 4 bases, and 12 bases had no gene match. The CDR3 loop is CASSWVGQGIGDEQFF. Here the CDR3 DNA reads TGTGCCAGCAGCTGGGTGGGACAGGGTATTGGCGATGAGCAGTTCTTC.

This clone has only a few counts. This chain links TRBV19 with TRBJ2-1, with 14 nucleotides matching TRBD2. CDR3 size: 18 residues. V shed 5 bases, J shed 4 bases, and the junction held 10 bases outside the gene matches. Per germline, CDR1 LNHDA and CDR2 SQIVND (reference sequence). CDR3 coding DNA: TGTGCCAGTAGTGACCCCGGACTAGCGGGAGGACCATACAATGAGCAGTTCTTC. Encoded protein: CASSDPGLAGGPYNEQFF.

The chain uses TRBV7-6 and TRBJ2-4; maybe TRBD1 (6 bases). The ends were cut back, 1 base at V and 6 bases at J, with 7 bases in the middle. The CDR3 length is 13 residues. CDR1 SGHVS and CDR2 FNYEAQ come from the germline V gene. This CDR3 is CASSLGGPNIQYF. The CDR3 DNA reads TGTGCCAGCAGCTTAGGGGGGCCAAACATTCAGTACTTC.

The gene calls are TRBV9 and TRBJ1-4; 8 positions match TRBD1. The CDR3 runs 19 residues. V dropped 0 bases and J dropped 1; count of bases not matched to a gene: 11. The germline V gene encodes CDR1 SGDLS and CDR2 YYNGEE. This CDR3 reads CASSVADRASTRTNEKLFF. The CDR3 nucleotides are TGTGCCAGCAGCGTAGCGGACAGGGCATCGACACGAACTAATGAAAAACTGTTTTTT.

The chain's CDR3 is CASRGRDYEQYF. The CDR3 DNA is TGTGCCAGCCGGGGCCGGGACTACGAGCAGTACTTC. The chain employs TRBV11-2 and TRBJ2-5, with D perhaps matching TRBD1 or TRBD2 (5 bases each). The J call may be mistaken, given a closer DNA end match to TRBJ2-7. Germline loops: CDR1 SGHAT, CDR2 FQNNGV. The CDR3 extends over 12 amino acids.

Concerning this clone itself: The likely explanation is a read error, given a far larger clone one base away. The V and J genes are TRBV6-4 and TRBJ2-7; 9 bases agree with TRBD2. This CDR3 has 16 amino acids. V shed 5 bases, J shed 0 bases, and the junction held 8 bases outside the gene matches. The germline V gene has CDR1 MRHNA and CDR2 SNTAGT. CDR3 sequence reads: CASSPTLAGNSYEQYF. CDR3 DNA sequence: TGTGCCAGCAGTCCCACTCTAGCGGGGAACTCCTACGAGCAGTACTTC.

This sequence joins TRBV5-5 and TRBJ2-7; 8 bases fit TRBD1. This CDR3 spans 14 amino acids. After removal of 6 bases from V and 6 bases from J, the junction contained 11 bases not matched to a gene. Germline values: CDR1 SGHKS, CDR2 YYEKEE (reference sequence). The DNA for the CDR3 is TGTGCCAGCACCCCCACAGGGGGTTCGCCCGAGCAGTACTTC. This translates into CASTPTGGSPEQYF.